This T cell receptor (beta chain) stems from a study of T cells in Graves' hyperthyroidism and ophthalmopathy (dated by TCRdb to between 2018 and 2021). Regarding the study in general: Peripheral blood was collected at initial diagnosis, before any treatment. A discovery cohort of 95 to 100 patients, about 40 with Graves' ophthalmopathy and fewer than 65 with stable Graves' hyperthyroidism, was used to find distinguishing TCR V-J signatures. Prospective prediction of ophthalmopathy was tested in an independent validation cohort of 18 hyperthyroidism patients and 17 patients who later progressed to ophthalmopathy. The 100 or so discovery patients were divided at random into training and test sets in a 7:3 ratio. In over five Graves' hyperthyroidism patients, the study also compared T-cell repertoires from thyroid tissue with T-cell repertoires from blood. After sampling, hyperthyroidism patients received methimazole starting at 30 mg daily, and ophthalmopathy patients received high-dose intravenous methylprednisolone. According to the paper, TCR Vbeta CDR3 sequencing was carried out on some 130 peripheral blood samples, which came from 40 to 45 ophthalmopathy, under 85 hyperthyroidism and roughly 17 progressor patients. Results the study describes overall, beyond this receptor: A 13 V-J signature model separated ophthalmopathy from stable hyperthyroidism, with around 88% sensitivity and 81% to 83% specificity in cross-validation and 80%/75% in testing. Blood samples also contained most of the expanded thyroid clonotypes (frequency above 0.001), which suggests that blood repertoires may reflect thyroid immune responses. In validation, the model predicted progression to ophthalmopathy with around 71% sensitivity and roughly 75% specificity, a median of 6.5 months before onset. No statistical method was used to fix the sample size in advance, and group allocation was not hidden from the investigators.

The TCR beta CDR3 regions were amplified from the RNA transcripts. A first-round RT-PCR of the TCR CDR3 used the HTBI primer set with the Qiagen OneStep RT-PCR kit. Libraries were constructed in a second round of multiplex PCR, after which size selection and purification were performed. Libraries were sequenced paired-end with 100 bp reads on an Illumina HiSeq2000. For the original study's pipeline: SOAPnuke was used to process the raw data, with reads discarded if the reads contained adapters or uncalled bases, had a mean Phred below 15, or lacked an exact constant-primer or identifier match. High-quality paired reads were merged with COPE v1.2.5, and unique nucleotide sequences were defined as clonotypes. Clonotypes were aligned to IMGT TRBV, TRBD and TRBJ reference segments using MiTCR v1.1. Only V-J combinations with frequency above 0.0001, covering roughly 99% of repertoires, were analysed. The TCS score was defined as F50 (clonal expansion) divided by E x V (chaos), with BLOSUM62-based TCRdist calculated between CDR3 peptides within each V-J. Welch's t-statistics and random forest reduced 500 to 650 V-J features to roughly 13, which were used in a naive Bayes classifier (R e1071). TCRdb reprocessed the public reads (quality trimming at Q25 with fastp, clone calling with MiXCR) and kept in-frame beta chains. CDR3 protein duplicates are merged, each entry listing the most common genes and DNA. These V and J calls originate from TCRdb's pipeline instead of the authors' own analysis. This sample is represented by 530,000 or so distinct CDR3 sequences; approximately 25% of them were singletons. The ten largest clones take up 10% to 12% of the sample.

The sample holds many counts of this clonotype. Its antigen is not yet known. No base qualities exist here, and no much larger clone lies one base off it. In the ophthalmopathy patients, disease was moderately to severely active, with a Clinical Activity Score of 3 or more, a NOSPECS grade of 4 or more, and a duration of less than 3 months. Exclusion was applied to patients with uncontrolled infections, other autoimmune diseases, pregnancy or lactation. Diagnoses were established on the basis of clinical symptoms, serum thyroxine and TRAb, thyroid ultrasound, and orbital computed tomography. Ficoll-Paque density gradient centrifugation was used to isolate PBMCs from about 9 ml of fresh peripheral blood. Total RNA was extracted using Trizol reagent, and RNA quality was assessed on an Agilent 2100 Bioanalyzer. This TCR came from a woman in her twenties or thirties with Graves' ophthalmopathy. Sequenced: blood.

The CDR3 is CSVEDHRSGNTIYF. The DNA is as follows: TGCAGCGTTGAAGATCACAGGTCTGGAAACACCATATATTTT. The sequence joins TRBV29-1 to TRBJ1-3, and the D gene may be TRBD1, 5 bases matching. The CDR3 runs 14 residues from the cysteine to the phenylalanine. The retained sequence is limited to the CDR3, 42 bases, with the frame set at the first base. The germline V gene gives CDR1 as SQVTM and CDR2 as ANQGSEA. Deletion took 0 bases off V and 1 base off J, with a span of 7 bases between the germline ends. Extended through the reference TRBV29-1 and TRBJ1-3 proteins, this CDR3 yields the full variable domain: SAVISQKPSRDICQRGTSLTIQCQVDSQVTMMFWYRQQPGQSLTLIATANQGSEATYESGFVIDKFPISRPNLTFSTLTVSNMSPEDSSIYLCSVEDHRSGNTIYFGEGSWLTVV.